This TCR beta chain was found in a study of blood T cell repertoires in COVID-19. Libraries were prepared by immunoSEQ multiplex PCR; TCRdb keeps only in-frame clonotypes and omits some of them. The sample shows approximately 210,000 clones, roughly four fifths of them seen only once. CDR3 size: 17 residues. Germline CDR1 KGHSH, CDR2 LQKENI. Between the trimmed V and J ends, which lost 0 bases and 5 bases, there was a span of 14 bases. This clone was counted a single time. V gene TRBV18 combines with J gene TRBJ2-6, with D perhaps matching TRBD1 (6 bases). Sequencing was done on a sample of peripheral blood. The clonotype originates from a woman of 80 years or more with COVID-19, enrolled during active disease. CDR3 protein: CASSPPKSGVRANVLTF. The DNA of the CDR3 is TGTGCCAGCTCACCACCCAAATCAGGGGTAAGGGCCAACGTCCTGACTTTC.